Below are 4 T cell receptor beta chains sequenced from a single sample in a study of glioma-infiltrating T cells. The iRepertoire nested amplicon-rescue multiplex PCR amplified TCR alpha and beta CDR3s from RNA. TCRdb itself ran the multiplex PCR reads through MiXCR, one entry per CDR3 protein. This sample yields about 210,000 distinct CDR3 sequences, of which around 32% are seen a single time; roughly a fifth belongs to the top ten. Sequenced material: glioma tissue, nonneoplastic brain tissue, or PBMCs (not recorded which). Every receptor here comes from a human donor with low-grade glioma or glioblastoma, undergoing nonglioma brain surgery, or in good health (not recorded which).

This clonotype was seen repeatedly, ten times or more. The chain is built from TRBV2 and TRBJ1-5, with a possible D match to TRBD1 (6 bases). V lost 5 bases to trimming and J lost 3 bases, with 11 bases between them. The CDR3 is 14 residues long. Germline loops: CDR1 SNHLY, CDR2 FYNNEI. The CDR3 region is CASSRGQPNQPQHF. The CDR3 DNA follows: TGTGCCAGCAGTCGAGGACAGCCCAATCAGCCCCAGCATTTT.

This clonotype was recorded many times. This chain joins TRBV2 and TRBJ1-5, with D possibly being TRBD1 (5 bases). V was clipped by 4 bases and J by 3 bases, with 13 bases between them. Germline V gives CDR1 SNHLY, CDR2 FYNNEI. The CDR3 runs to 15 residues. CDR3 residues: CASSAAGSHNQPQHF. CDR3 sequence (DNA): TGTGCCAGCAGTGCTGCAGGGTCCCACAATCAGCCCCAGCATTTT.

This rearrangement joins TRBV9 to TRBJ2-1, with TRBD2 matching 8 bases. The CDR3 extends over 14 amino acids. Losses at the gene ends were 0 bases for V and 8 bases for J; bases not matched to a gene: 4. Germline V gives CDR1 SGDLS, CDR2 YYNGEE. In DNA form, the CDR3 reads TGTGCCAGCAGCGTAGAGGGACTAGTTCATGAGCAGTTCTTC. Translated, it gives CASSVEGLVHEQFF.

The chain uses TRBV4-1 and TRBJ2-7, with 8 bases aligning to TRBD1. V lost 7 bases, J lost 3 bases, and 14 bases stayed unmatched. Germline V CDR1 and CDR2: MGHRA, YSYEKL. This CDR3 region has 16 residues. For the CDR3, the DNA is TGCGCCAGCATCGCCCTCCCGGACAGGGCATACTACGAGCAGTACTTC. This gives the protein CASIALPDRAYYEQYF.